This TCR beta chain comes out of a study of tumor-infiltrating lymphocytes in primary liver carcinoma. V dropped 1 base and J dropped 6 bases, with 10 bases sitting between them. Germline lookup yields CDR1 SQVTM and CDR2 ANQGSEA. The CDR3 is 13 amino acids. Total RNA (around 0.45 ug) served as template for TCR beta cDNA synthesis primed by a constant-region primer. It was through three nested multiplex PCR rounds of slightly modified ARM-PCR that TCR beta libraries arose. Investigators reported that the first two PCR rounds, at roughly 10 cycles each, used TRBV1-TRBV30 forward primers with a C-beta reverse primer. TCRdb called the multiplex PCR reads again in MiXCR, with one record for every CDR3 protein. The sample lists about 310,000 distinct CDR3 sequences; 65% were seen once. Details on this clonotype: A read error may be the cause here, since a much bigger clone is one base away. The missing conserved phenylalanine or tryptophan at the end of this CDR3 makes a read error likely.

Unsorted whole blood served as the source of blood RNA, and germline DNA was extracted as well. The rearrangement uses TRBV29-1 and TRBJ1-5; maybe TRBD1 (5 bases). The sequenced sample consisted of peripheral blood. The origin of this receptor is a man aged 35 to 55 with primary liver carcinoma and hepatitis B virus infection. The CDR3 loop reads CSVEGGGGQPQHY. DNA of the CDR3: TGCAGCGTTGAAGGGGGCGGAGGTCAGCCCCAGCATTAT.